A selection of T cell receptor beta chains follows, all from one sample in a study of regulatory T cells in long-lasting Graves disease. TCRdb used MiXCR to reprocess the multiplex PCR reads, holding one entry per CDR3 protein. The sample lists over 450,000 distinct CDR3 sequences, more than 10% occurring once. A further study also used this sample, focusing on T cells in Graves' hyperthyroidism and ophthalmopathy.

This sample comprised peripheral blood mononuclear cells (PBMCs), obtained at new diagnosis, from a patient treated with antithyroid drugs. Every receptor here comes from a woman aged 30 to 39 with Graves disease. Both conserved end residues are part of each CDR3. The D gene is left open where the match is weak. Clone size is not always given. Where it is, it says once, few, many or a class for expanded clones.

D	size	J	V	CDR3	DNA
NA	few	TRBJ1-6	TRBV6-1	CASSETRGSPLHF	TGTGCCAGCAGCGAGACCAGGGGTTCACCCCTCCACTTT
NA	NA	TRBJ2-6	TRBV5-5	CASTARGANVLTF	TGTGCCAGCACCGCTAGGGGGGCCAACGTCCTGACTTTC
NA	few	TRBJ2-1	TRBV13	CASRESSRVDNEQFF	TGTGCCAGCAGGGAGTCCTCGCGGGTCGACAATGAGCAGTTCTTC
NA	NA	TRBJ1-4	TRBV6-1	CASSSSTVVNEKLFF	TGTGCCAGCAGCTCGTCGACAGTGGTTAATGAAAAACTGTTTTTT
NA	few	TRBJ2-5	TRBV20-1	CSARFMTPAETQYF	TGCAGTGCTAGATTTATGACCCCGGCCGAGACCCAGTACTTC
NA	NA	TRBJ2-7	TRBV6-5	CASSYRSGRSPYEQYF	TGTGCCAGCAGTTACCGTAGCGGCCGATCCCCCTACGAGCAGTACTTC
NA	few	TRBJ2-2	TRBV6-2/TRBV6-3	CASSYSSGANTGELFF	TGTGCCAGCAGTTACTCTTCCGGGGCGAACACCGGGGAGCTGTTTTTT
TRBD2	many	TRBJ2-5	TRBV7-8	CASSFRPRLAGKETQYF	TGTGCCAGCAGCTTCCGACCTCGACTAGCGGGAAAAGAGACCCAGTACTTC
NA	many	TRBJ1-2	TRBV30	CAWSENYGYTF	TGTGCCTGGAGCGAGAACTATGGCTACACCTTC
TRBD2	many	TRBJ2-3	TRBV20-1	CSARDRGRAGLHGDTQYF	TGCAGTGCTAGAGATCGCGGGAGGGCCGGTCTTCATGGAGATACGCAGTATTTT
NA	many	TRBJ1-1	TRBV6-5	CASSYSFRMNTEAFF	TGTGCCAGCAGTTACTCGTTTAGGATGAACACTGAAGCTTTCTTT
NA	NA	TRBJ1-2	TRBV20-1	CSTARGYGYTF	TGCAGTACGGCCAGGGGCTATGGCTACACCTTC
TRBD2	NA	TRBJ2-7	TRBV10-3	CAIRAGGPSYKQYF	TGTGCCATCAGGGCGGGAGGGCCCTCCTACAAGCAGTACTTC
TRBD1	many	TRBJ1-4	TRBV2	CASRKNRGEKLFF	TGTGCCAGCAGGAAAAACAGGGGTGAAAAACTGTTTTTT
TRBD1	NA	TRBJ2-1	TRBV9	CASSVGTGINEQFF	TGTGCCAGCAGCGTGGGGACAGGCATCAATGAGCAGTTCTTC
NA	many	TRBJ2-7	TRBV11-2	CASQRQASYEQYF	TGTGCGTCGCAGAGACAGGCCTCCTACGAGCAGTACTTC
NA	many	TRBJ2-2	TRBV24-1	CATSVTGYGELFF	TGTGCCACCAGTGTCACAGGGTACGGGGAGCTGTTTTTT
TRBD1	few	TRBJ2-1	TRBV7-7	CASSFGTGGVNEQFF	TGTGCCAGCAGCTTCGGGACAGGGGGGGTCAATGAGCAGTTCTTC
NA	many	TRBJ2-7	TRBV28	CASIGAGYEQYF	TGTGCCAGCATCGGCGCGGGGTACGAGCAGTACTTC
TRBD2	many	TRBJ2-2	TRBV28	CASSSPGLQTTGELFF	TGTGCCAGCAGTTCGCCGGGACTACAAACCACCGGGGAGCTGTTTTTT
TRBD2	many	TRBJ2-2	TRBV7-2	CASSLRDYITGELFF	TGTGCCAGCAGCCTCCGGGACTACATTACCGGGGAGCTGTTTTTT
NA	many	TRBJ2-3	TRBV11-2	CASSSRWGADTQYF	TGTGCCAGCAGCTCAAGATGGGGGGCAGATACGCAGTATTTT
TRBD2	many	TRBJ2-1	TRBV28	CASSSPNSGRSHNEQFF	TGTGCCAGCAGTTCACCTAATAGCGGGAGGTCCCACAATGAGCAGTTCTTC
TRBD2	many	TRBJ2-1	TRBV12-3/TRBV12-4	CASSPWGGKRGGYNEQFF	TGTGCCAGCAGTCCCTGGGGGGGCAAGCGGGGGGGGTACAATGAGCAGTTCTTC
TRBD1	NA	TRBJ1-2	TRBV5-1	CASKTGSDYGYTF	TGCGCCAGCAAGACAGGGTCTGACTATGGCTACACCTTC
TRBD1	NA	TRBJ1-1	TRBV19	CASIRVIERDRAEAFF	TGTGCCAGTATCCGGGTTATAGAGCGAGACAGGGCTGAAGCTTTCTTT
NA	NA	TRBJ1-5	TRBV6-1	CASSEMGGGGSNQPQHF	TGTGCCAGCAGTGAAATGGGCGGAGGGGGAAGCAATCAGCCCCAGCATTTT
TRBD2	few	TRBJ2-5	TRBV5-1	CASSASGREETQYF	TGCGCCAGCAGCGCAAGCGGGAGGGAAGAGACCCAGTACTTC
TRBD1	NA	TRBJ2-1	TRBV29-1	CSVGGAGGPYNEQFF	TGCAGCGTTGGGGGGGCAGGGGGCCCCTACAATGAGCAGTTCTTC
NA	few	TRBJ2-2	TRBV6-5	CASSYSNRAGELFF	TGTGCCAGCAGTTACTCGAATAGGGCCGGGGAGCTGTTTTTT
NA	few	TRBJ1-1	TRBV11-2	CASSLFSGEAFF	TGTGCCAGCAGCTTATTTTCCGGTGAAGCTTTCTTT
NA	few	TRBJ1-1	TRBV28	CASSFISAGSLNTEAFF	TGTGCCAGCAGTTTCATATCGGCGGGGAGTTTGAACACTGAAGCTTTCTTT
NA	many	TRBJ1-1	TRBV29-1	CSVGGAGEAFF	TGCAGCGTTGGAGGGGCTGGTGAAGCTTTCTTT
TRBD2	NA	TRBJ2-1	TRBV3-1	CASSQDTAGGNERFF	TGTGCCAGCAGCCAAGATACAGCGGGAGGCAATGAGCGGTTCTTC
NA	many	TRBJ2-7	TRBV12-3/TRBV12-4	CASASTAGGYEQYF	TGTGCCAGCGCCTCAACGGCGGGTGGCTACGAGCAGTACTTC
NA	few	TRBJ1-3	TRBV6-5	CASSYSPDSGNTIYF	TGTGCCAGCAGTTACTCCCCAGACTCTGGAAACACCATATATTTT
TRBD2	many	TRBJ2-7	TRBV7-3	CASSLSGGSSYEQYF	TGTGCCAGCAGTTTGAGCGGCGGGAGCTCCTACGAGCAGTACTTC
NA	many	TRBJ2-5	TRBV2	CASSDDQETQYF	TGTGCCAGCAGTGATGATCAAGAGACCCAGTACTTC
NA	NA	TRBJ2-1	TRBV6-1	CASVGFGGIEFF	TGTGCCAGCGTTGGGTTCGGGGGTATCGAGTTCTTC
NA	many	TRBJ2-7	TRBV2	CASGRYEQYF	TGTGCCAGCGGTAGATACGAGCAGTACTTC
NA	many	TRBJ2-1	TRBV28	CASLSPPYNEQFF	TGTGCCAGCTTATCACCTCCCTACAATGAGCAGTTCTTC
NA	NA	TRBJ2-7	TRBV4-3	CASSQDKSGFTYEQYF	TGCGCCAGCAGCCAAGATAAGAGCGGCTTTACCTACGAGCAGTACTTC
NA	many	TRBJ2-7	TRBV5-5	CASSLEGFVSYEQYF	TGTGCCAGCAGCTTGGAAGGATTTGTCTCCTACGAGCAGTACTTC
NA	few	TRBJ1-2	TRBV28	CASFFSGGTRGYTF	TGTGCCAGCTTTTTTTCGGGGGGTACGCGGGGCTACACCTTC
NA	NA	TRBJ2-1	TRBV6-2/TRBV6-3	CASSEGRDWYNEQFF	TGTGCCAGCAGTGAAGGACGGGATTGGTACAATGAGCAGTTCTTC
TRBD2	few	TRBJ2-1	TRBV19	CASSSLGREAEQFF	TGTGCCAGTAGTTCCCTCGGGCGGGAGGCTGAGCAGTTCTTC
TRBD1	many	TRBJ2-1	TRBV7-2	CASSLVGRGRSYSYNEQFF	TGTGCCAGCAGCTTAGTAGGCAGGGGGCGGAGTTACTCCTACAATGAGCAGTTCTTC
NA	many	TRBJ2-7	TRBV2	CASRRGGLAYEQYF	TGTGCCAGCAGGAGGGGGGGACTCGCCTACGAGCAGTACTTC
TRBD2	many	TRBJ2-1	TRBV27	CASSLLGLVGGEQFF	TGTGCCAGCAGTTTACTAGGACTAGTTGGGGGTGAGCAGTTCTTC
TRBD2	many	TRBJ2-7	TRBV20-1	CRGLAGVVSRYRYEQYF	TGCAGGGGACTAGCGGGAGTAGTCTCCCGATACCGATACGAGCAGTACTTC
TRBD1	NA	TRBJ1-2	TRBV18	CASSPEGQGYGYTF	TGTGCCAGCTCACCGGAGGGACAGGGCTATGGCTACACCTTC
NA	NA	TRBJ2-5	TRBV20-1	CSARVGLSRETQYF	TGCAGTGCTAGAGTAGGCCTCTCTCGTGAGACCCAGTACTTC
NA	NA	TRBJ2-2	TRBV20-1	CSARHPGTGKTTITGELFF	TGCAGTGCTAGACATCCGGGCACAGGAAAGACAACCATCACCGGGGAGCTGTTTTTT
TRBD2	NA	TRBJ2-3	TRBV20-1	CSAHRLAGATDTQYF	TGCAGTGCTCACCGACTAGCGGGAGCGACAGATACGCAGTATTTT
NA	many	TRBJ1-2	TRBV2	CASSGRVGRDNYGYTF	TGTGCCAGCAGTGGTCGGGTGGGCAGAGATAACTATGGCTACACCTTC
NA	many	TRBJ1-1	TRBV27	CASSGRRAVSSTEAFF	TGTGCCAGCAGTGGGCGTAGGGCTGTTTCGAGCACTGAAGCTTTCTTT
NA	few	TRBJ2-7	TRBV15	CATRGTDYSYEQYF	TGTGCCACCAGGGGGACTGACTACTCCTACGAGCAGTACTTC
TRBD2	few	TRBJ2-5	TRBV18	CASSPTSGRKETQYF	TGTGCCAGCTCGCCGACTAGCGGGAGGAAAGAGACCCAGTACTTC
NA	many	TRBJ1-4	TRBV30	CAWNQGTNEKLFF	TGTGCCTGGAATCAGGGAACTAATGAAAAACTGTTTTTT